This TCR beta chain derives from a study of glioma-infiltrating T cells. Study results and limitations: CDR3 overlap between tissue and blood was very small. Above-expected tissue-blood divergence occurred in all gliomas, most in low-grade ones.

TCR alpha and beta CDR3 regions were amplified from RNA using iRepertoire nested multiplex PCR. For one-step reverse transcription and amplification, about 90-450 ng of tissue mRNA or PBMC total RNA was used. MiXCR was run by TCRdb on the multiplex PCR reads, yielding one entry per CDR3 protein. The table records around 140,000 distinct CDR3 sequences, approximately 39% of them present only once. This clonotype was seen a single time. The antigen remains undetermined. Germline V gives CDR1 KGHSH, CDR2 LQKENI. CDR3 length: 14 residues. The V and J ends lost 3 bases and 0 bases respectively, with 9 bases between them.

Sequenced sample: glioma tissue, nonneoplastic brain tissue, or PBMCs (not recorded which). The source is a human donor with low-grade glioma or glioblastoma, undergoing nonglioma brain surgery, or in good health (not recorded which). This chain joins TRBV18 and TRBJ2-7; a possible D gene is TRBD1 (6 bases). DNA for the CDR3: TGTGCCAGCTCACCCGGGACAAACTCCTACGAGCAGTACTTC. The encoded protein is CASSPGTNSYEQYF. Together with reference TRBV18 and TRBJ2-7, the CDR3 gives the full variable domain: NAGVMQNPRHLVRRRGQEARLRCSPMKGHSHVYWYRQLPEEGLKFMVYLQKENIIDESGMPKERFSAEFPKEGPSILRIQQVVRGDSAAYFCASSPGTNSYEQYFGPGTRLTVT.